This T cell receptor beta chain was documented in a study of blood T cells in healthy people across ages. The second PCR ran roughly 7 to 11 cycles with a sample-barcoded 5' primer and J-beta primers. Each cDNA molecule, via a template-switch adaptor with 12 random nucleotides, was tagged. TCRdb itself ran the 5' RACE reads through MiXCR, one entry per CDR3 protein. The sample includes 920,000 or so distinct CDR3 sequences, around 43% of them seen just once. This CDR3 is built from 13 residues. Germline assignment: CDR1 MNHEY and CDR2 SVGAGI. The V gene lost 5 bases and the J gene lost 3 bases, with 10 bases spanning the gap.

The clonotype comes from a woman between 55 and 75 years old in good health. The chain couples TRBV6-5 to TRBJ1-1; D is unresolved. Material: blood. CDR3 in DNA: TGTGCCAGCAGTCTAAGTCTGGACACTGAAGCTTTCTTT. Its translation is CASSLSLDTEAFF.